The entry that follows covers one TCR beta chain sequence. What it binds is not known. Mismatch with germline at one junction end may stem from a read error. These data belong to a study of CD8 T cells in ankylosing spondylitis. Study-level points and caveats: Significantly higher representation of disease-linked clones was reported for matched ankylosing spondylitis synovial fluid. Made up of about eight highly homologous variants, a TCR beta motif appeared characteristic of ankylosing spondylitis blood. CD8+ cells made up the disease-linked clones, which were relatively rare in peripheral blood. Earlier reports found some motif variants in synovial fluid and blood in reactive arthritis.

Making the TCR beta libraries involved quantitative 5'-RACE with molecular barcodes. Each CDR3 protein is one row after TCRdb ran MiXCR on the 5' RACE reads. In the table there are about 700,000 distinct CDR3 sequences, roughly 19% of which are singletons. From germline, CDR1 is GTSNPN and CDR2 SVGIG (reference sequence). The CDR3 is made up of 11 amino acids. The specimen was blood, either unsorted or a sorted T cell fraction (not recorded which). The chain links TRBV30 to TRBJ1-2; TRBD1 might be the D (5 bases). This TCR was recovered from a male donor with ankylosing spondylitis. CDR3 nucleotides: TGTGCCTCAACAGGCCCCTATGGCTACACCTTT. Its translation: CASTGPYGYTF.